The 3 T cell receptor beta chains presented below share a single source sample, sequenced in a study of blood T cell repertoires in COVID-19. The table came from immunoSEQ multiplex PCR; TCRdb's copy has only in-frame clones and leaves some out. The data show hundreds of thousands of clones, with more than 65% seen just once and about 8% held by the top ten. Sequencing input: peripheral blood. Receptors originate from an elderly woman with acute or convalescent COVID-19.

V usage is TRBV28 and J usage is TRBJ1-2; TRBD1 matches 8 bases. Trimming cost V 2 bases and J 5 bases; bases outside gene matches: 13. The CDR3 contains 17 residues. CDR1 and CDR2 from the germline V gene are MDHEN and SYDVKM. The CDR3 DNA reads TGTGCCAGCAGTTTAAGGACGTCAGGGGGCCCCTGGTATGGCTACACCTTC. Its protein product is CASSLRTSGGPWYGYTF.

As DNA, the CDR3 is TGTGCCAGCAGTGCGGAGGTCATGAACACTGAAGCTTTCTTT. This translates into CASSAEVMNTEAFF. The chain combines TRBV6-4 with TRBJ1-1; the D is unclear. CDR3 length: 14 residues. CDR1 MRHNA and CDR2 SNTAGT come from the germline V gene. V lost 4 bases and J 0 bases, leaving 9 bases between the germline ends.

J is TRBJ1-2 and V is TRBV6-2 or TRBV6-3; a weak D match, TRBD1 (5 bases). The germline V gene has CDR1 MNHEY and CDR2 SVGEGT. CDR3 size: 17 residues. The V end was cut by 5 bases, the J end by 3 bases, with 22 bases between. In nucleotides, the CDR3 is TGTGCCAGCAGTACCATCACACAGACAGAGCCATACTATGGCTACACCTTC. It codes for CASSTITQTEPYYGYTF.